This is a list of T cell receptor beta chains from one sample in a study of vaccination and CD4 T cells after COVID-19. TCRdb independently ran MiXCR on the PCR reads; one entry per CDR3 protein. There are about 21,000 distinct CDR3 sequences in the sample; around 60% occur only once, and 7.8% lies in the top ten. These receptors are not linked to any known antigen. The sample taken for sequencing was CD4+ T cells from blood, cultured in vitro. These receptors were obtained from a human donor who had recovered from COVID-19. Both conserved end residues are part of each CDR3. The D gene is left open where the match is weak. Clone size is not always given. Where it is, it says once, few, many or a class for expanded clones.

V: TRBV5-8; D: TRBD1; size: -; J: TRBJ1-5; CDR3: CASSGRTGFNQPQHF; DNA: TGTGCCAGTTCCGGCAGGACAGGGTTCAATCAGCCCCAGCATTTT
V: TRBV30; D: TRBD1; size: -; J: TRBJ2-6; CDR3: CAHGLQGALAGANVLTF; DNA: TGTGCGCACGGACTACAGGGGGCTTTGGCTGGGGCCAACGTCCTGACTTTC
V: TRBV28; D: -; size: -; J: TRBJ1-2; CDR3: CASSGGHYGYTF; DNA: TGTGCCAGCAGTGGGGGGCACTATGGCTACACCTTC
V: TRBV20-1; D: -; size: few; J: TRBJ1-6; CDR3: CSARKEGGNSPLHF; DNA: TGCAGTGCTAGAAAGGAGGGGGGGAATTCACCCCTCCACTTT
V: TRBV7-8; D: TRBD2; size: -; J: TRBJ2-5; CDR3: CASSPRLKTSGNLGEETQYF; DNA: TGTGCCAGCAGCCCCCGGTTGAAGACTAGCGGGAACCTCGGGGAAGAGACCCAGTACTTC
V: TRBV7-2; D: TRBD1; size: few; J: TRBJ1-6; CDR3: CASSLDGTENSPLHF; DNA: TGTGCCAGCAGCTTAGACGGGACAGAAAATTCACCCCTCCACTTT
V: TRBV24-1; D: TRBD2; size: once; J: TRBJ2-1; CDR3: CATSGTSDEQFF; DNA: TGTGCCACCAGTGGGACTAGCGATGAGCAGTTCTTC
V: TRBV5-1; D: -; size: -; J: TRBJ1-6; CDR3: CASSWGSRNSPLHF; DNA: TGCGCCAGCAGCTGGGGCAGTCGAAATTCACCCCTCCACTTT
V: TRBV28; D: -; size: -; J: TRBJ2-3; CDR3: CASSPGGATRPHTQYF; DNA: TGTGCCAGCAGTCCCGGGGGAGCGACCAGACCCCATACGCAGTATTTT
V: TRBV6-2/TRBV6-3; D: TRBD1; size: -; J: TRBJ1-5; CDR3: CASSSAQGIHQPQHF; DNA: TGTGCCAGCAGTTCGGCACAGGGGATTCATCAGCCCCAGCATTTT
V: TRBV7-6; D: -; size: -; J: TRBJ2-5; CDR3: CASSLGPRPSVETQYF; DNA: TGTGCCAGCAGCTTAGGCCCTCGGCCCTCGGTGGAGACCCAGTACTTC
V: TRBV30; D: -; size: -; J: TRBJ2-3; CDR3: CAWSVQLLWRISTDTQYF; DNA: TGTGCCTGGAGTGTACAATTGCTCTGGCGGATCAGCACAGATACGCAGTATTTT
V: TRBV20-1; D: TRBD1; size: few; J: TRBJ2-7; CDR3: CSAPRQGPYEQYF; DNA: TGCAGTGCCCCCAGACAGGGCCCTTACGAGCAGTACTTC
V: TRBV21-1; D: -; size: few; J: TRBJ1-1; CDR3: CASSSRDRYTEAFF; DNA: TGTGCCAGCAGCTCCCGGGACAGGTACACTGAAGCTTTCTTT
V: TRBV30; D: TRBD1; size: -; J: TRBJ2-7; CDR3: CAWSAGLIQGASLYEQYF; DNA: TGTGCCTGGAGTGCCGGCCTTATTCAGGGGGCAAGCCTCTACGAGCAGTACTTC
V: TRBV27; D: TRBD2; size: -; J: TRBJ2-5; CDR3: CASSAPGLAGETQYF; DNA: TGTGCCAGCAGTGCACCGGGACTAGCCGGTGAGACCCAGTACTTC
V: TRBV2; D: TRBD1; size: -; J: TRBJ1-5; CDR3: CASSVGQGRDQPQHF; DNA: TGTGCCAGCAGTGTTGGACAGGGACGGGACCAGCCCCAGCATTTT
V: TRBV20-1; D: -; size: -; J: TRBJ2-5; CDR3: CSAPGEDGTQYF; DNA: TGCAGTGCTCCGGGAGAGGACGGGACCCAGTACTTC
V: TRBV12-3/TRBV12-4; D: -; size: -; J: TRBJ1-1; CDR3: CASSSGVYTEAFF; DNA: TGTGCCAGCAGTTCAGGGGTTTACACTGAAGCTTTCTTT
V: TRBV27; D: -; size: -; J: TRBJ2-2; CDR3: CASSLQGLAAAGELFF; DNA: TGTGCCAGCAGTTTACAGGGGTTGGCAGCCGCCGGGGAGCTGTTTTTT
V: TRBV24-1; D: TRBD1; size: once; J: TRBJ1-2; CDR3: CATSDSGTGSVYGYTF; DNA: TGTGCCACCAGTGACAGTGGGACAGGGAGCGTCTATGGCTACACCTTC
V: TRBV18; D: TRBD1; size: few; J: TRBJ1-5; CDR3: CASSPTGGRQPQHF; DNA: TGTGCCAGCTCACCTACAGGGGGCAGGCAGCCCCAGCATTTT
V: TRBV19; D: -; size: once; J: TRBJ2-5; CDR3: CASSNPLGETQYF; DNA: TGTGCCAGTAGTAACCCCCTCGGGGAGACCCAGTACTTC
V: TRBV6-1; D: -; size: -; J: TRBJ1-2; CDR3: CASTLGGGSFYGYTF; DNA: TGTGCCAGCACTTTGGGTGGAGGTAGCTTCTATGGCTACACCTTC
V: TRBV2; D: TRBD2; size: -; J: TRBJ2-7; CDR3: CASSPLGLAGESYEQYF; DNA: TGTGCCAGCAGTCCGCTGGGGCTAGCGGGAGAGTCCTACGAGCAGTACTTC
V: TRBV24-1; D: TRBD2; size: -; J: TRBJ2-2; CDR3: CATGGLAGTGELFF; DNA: TGTGCCACAGGGGGACTAGCGGGAACCGGGGAGCTGTTTTTT
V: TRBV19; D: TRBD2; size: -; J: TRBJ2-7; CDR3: CASSIRAGAYEQYF; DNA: TGTGCCAGTAGTATTCGCGCGGGGGCCTACGAGCAGTACTTC
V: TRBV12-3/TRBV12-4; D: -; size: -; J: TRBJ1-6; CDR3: CASSLGVGNSPLHF; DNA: TGTGCCAGCAGTTTGGGGGTCGGTAATTCACCCCTCCACTTT
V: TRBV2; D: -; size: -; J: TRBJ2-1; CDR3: CASRIQGYNEQFF; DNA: TGTGCCAGCAGGATACAGGGCTACAATGAGCAGTTCTTC
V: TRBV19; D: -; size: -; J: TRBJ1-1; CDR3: CASSRGVDTEAFF; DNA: TGTGCCAGTAGTAGAGGGGTTGACACTGAAGCTTTCTTT
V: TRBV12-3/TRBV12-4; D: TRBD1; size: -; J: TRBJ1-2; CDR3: CASRSQGQGGYTF; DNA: TGTGCCAGCAGGTCACAGGGACAGGGTGGCTACACCTTC
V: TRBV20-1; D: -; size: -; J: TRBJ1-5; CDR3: CSARGNANQPQHF; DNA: TGCAGTGCTAGAGGTAACGCCAATCAGCCCCAGCATTTT
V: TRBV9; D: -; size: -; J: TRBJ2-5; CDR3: CASSAGLQETQYF; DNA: TGTGCCAGCAGTGCGGGATTACAAGAGACCCAGTACTTC
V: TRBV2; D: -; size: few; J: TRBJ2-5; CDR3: CASSAPLRGPQETQYF; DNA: TGTGCCAGCAGTGCTCCCCTAAGGGGACCACAAGAGACCCAGTACTTC